This T cell receptor beta chain was identified in a study of CD8+ T cells in alopecia areata. The CDR3 has 14 residues. Germline V gives CDR1 GKSSPN, CDR2 SITVG. V shed 1 base and J 4 bases; nucleotides not matched to a gene: 2. A panel of CD4, CD8alpha, NKG2D, NKG2ACE and other markers served to sort pooled cutaneous lymph node cells. The sample holds many counts of this clone. Its target is not known. The gene symbols are mouse symbols. The read terminates 4 residues before the CDR3 end, so the remaining end is supplied by the germline J gene. Whole-study results and caveats: Relative to normal scalp, lesional scalp, especially alopecia totalis/universalis, showed higher clonality. TCR sharing across patients was less clear than in mice, possibly HLA-related.

Sequencing templates came from extracted RNA that was reverse transcribed into cDNA. Clones were sequenced by immunoSEQ multiplex PCR, and TCRdb holds only the in-frame ones, with some missing. The data list about 6,000 clones, none observed once; 30% to 35% falls to the top ten. The rearrangement links TRBV31 to TRBJ2-2; 8 bases match TRBD2. What was sequenced was CD8+ T cells sorted from a lymph node. The source of this sequence is a C3H/HeJ mouse with alopecia areata. These mice share the MHC haplotype H2-k. The CDR3 sequence is CAWSPGGPTGQLYF. CDR3 DNA, as far as it was read: TGTGCCTGGAGTCCGGGGGGGCCCACCGGG.